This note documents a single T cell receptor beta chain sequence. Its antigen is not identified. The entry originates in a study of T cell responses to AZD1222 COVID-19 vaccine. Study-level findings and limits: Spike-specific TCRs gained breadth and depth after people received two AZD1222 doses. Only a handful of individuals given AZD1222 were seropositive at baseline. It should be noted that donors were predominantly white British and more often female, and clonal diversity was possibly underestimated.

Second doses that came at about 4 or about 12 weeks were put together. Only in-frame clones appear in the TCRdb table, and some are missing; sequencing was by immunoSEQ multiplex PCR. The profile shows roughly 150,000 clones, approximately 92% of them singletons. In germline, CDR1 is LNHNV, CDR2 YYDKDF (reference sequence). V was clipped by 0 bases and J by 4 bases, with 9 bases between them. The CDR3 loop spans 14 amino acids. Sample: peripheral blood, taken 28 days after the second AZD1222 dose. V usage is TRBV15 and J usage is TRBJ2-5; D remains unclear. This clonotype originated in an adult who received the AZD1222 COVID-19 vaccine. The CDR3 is CATSRDRLGETQYF. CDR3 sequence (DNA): TGTGCCACCAGCAGAGATCGATTGGGAGAGACCCAGTACTTC.